Sequencing of this T cell receptor (beta chain) was carried out in a study of blood T cells in healthy people across ages. The authors ran a second PCR of roughly 6 to 12 cycles using a sample-barcoded 5' primer and a J-beta primer mix. TCRdb used MiXCR to reprocess the 5' RACE reads, holding one entry per CDR3 protein. The table records more than 1.4 million distinct CDR3 sequences, 42% of them present only once. The CDR3 has 13 amino acids. Germline assignment: CDR1 SGHTA and CDR2 FQGNSA. V was pared by 5 bases and J by 0 bases, with 8 bases between. Whole-study findings and limits: TCR beta diversity correlated strongly with naive T cell percentage.

This clonotype was detected a few times. The antigen is undetermined. Each donor supplied around 10 milliliters of peripheral blood. This TCR was recovered from a woman under 30 in good health. Sequenced: blood. This chain connects TRBV7-2 to TRBJ2-7; D gene uncertain. The CDR3 DNA reads as TGTGCCAGCAGCCCCGAAACCTCCTACGAGCAGTACTTC. Residues: CASSPETSYEQYF.